This T cell receptor (beta chain) came from a study of shared clonotypes between healthy human individuals. Deep was the level at which the assay was run. Template amounts of roughly 300 ng DNA, roughly 28,000 T cell genomes, were employed in unsorted PBMC replicate PCRs. Profiling relied on immunoSEQ multiplex PCR, and the TCRdb table lists in-frame clones only, not all of them. The data show fewer than 650,000 clones, around 78% seen once. V shed 9 bases and J shed 3 bases, with 22 bases lying between them. The CDR3 runs 15 residues. Germline V gene data show CDR1 as SGDLS and CDR2 as YYNGEE. This chain links TRBV9 with TRBJ2-7; D ambiguous. The sequence derives from a woman aged 40 to 50 in good health. Some clones in this sample may be carry-over from other donors' samples. Sequenced sample: PBMCs. CDR3 bases: TGTGCCAACGCCGCCCCCACGGACGGTTACTACGAGCAGTACTTC. This sequence encodes CANAAPTDGYYEQYF.